The rows below give T cell receptor beta chains drawn from one sample of a study of shared clonotypes between healthy human individuals. Only in-frame clones appear in the TCRdb table, and some are missing; sequencing was by immunoSEQ multiplex PCR. The sample yields some 2.3 million clones, roughly 93% seen once. The source material was naive CD4+ T cells from PBMCs. All receptors derive from a man between 18 and 35 years old in good health. Some clones in this sample may be carry-over from other donors' samples. Each CDR3 is given with its conserved first and last residue. A D gene is named only where the DNA matches it firmly. Only part of the rows carry a size: once, few, many, or a class if the clone is expanded.

>once|TRBV2|15|TRBJ1-2|.
CASSQLRGSNYGYTF
TGTGCCAGCAGTCAGCTACGGGGCTCTAACTATGGCTACACCTTC
>.|TRBV4-2|14|TRBJ2-3|.
CASTQMSGTDTQYF
TGTGCCAGCACCCAAATGTCGGGGACAGATACGCAGTATTTT
>.|TRBV5-1|13|TRBJ1-1|.
CASSYSVATEAFF
TGCGCCAGCAGCTATTCTGTCGCCACTGAAGCTTTCTTT
>.|TRBV7-3|16|TRBJ2-2|TRBD2
CASSSVAGGPTGELFF
TGTGCCAGCAGCTCAGTAGCGGGAGGGCCAACCGGGGAGCTGTTTTTT
>.|TRBV7-8|15|TRBJ1-3|.
CASSLGSGRGNTIYF
TGTGCCAGCAGCTTAGGTAGCGGACGGGGAAACACCATATATTTT
>.|TRBV6-5|14|TRBJ2-7|.
CASSYYGGLYEQYF
TGTGCCAGCAGTTACTATGGAGGCCTCTACGAGCAGTACTTC
>once|TRBV6-1|15|TRBJ2-2|TRBD1
CASSAKQGHTGELFF
TGTGCCAGCAGTGCGAAACAGGGGCACACCGGGGAGCTGTTTTTT
>.|TRBV2|15|TRBJ1-4|.
CASQGSGTTNEKLFF
TGTGCCAGTCAAGGCTCGGGGACAACTAATGAAAAACTGTTTTTT
>.|TRBV11-3|15|TRBJ2-3|.
CASSPGQRSTDTQYF
TGTGCCAGCAGCCCCGGGCAGAGGAGCACAGATACGCAGTATTTT
>.|TRBV28|14|TRBJ2-7|TRBD2
CASRTGLADYEQYF
TGTGCCAGCAGAACAGGACTAGCGGATTACGAGCAGTACTTC
>.|TRBV7-3|15|TRBJ2-1|TRBD1
CASSAGTGGYNEQFF
TGTGCCAGCAGCGCCGGGACAGGGGGATACAATGAGCAGTTCTTC
>.|TRBV28|11|TRBJ2-3|.
CASSFRDTQYF
TGTGCCAGCAGTTTTAGAGATACGCAGTATTTT
>.|TRBV18|16|TRBJ2-7|.
CASSLSAGESSYEQYF
TGTGCCAGCTCACTCTCGGCAGGGGAAAGCTCCTACGAGCAGTACTTC
>.|TRBV5-1|15|TRBJ2-5|.
CASSPRDFQAETQYF
TGCGCCAGCAGCCCTAGGGACTTTCAGGCGGAGACCCAGTACTTC
>.|TRBV5-5|14|TRBJ1-3|.
CASSYPTAPNTIYF
TGTGCCAGCAGCTACCCGACGGCCCCGAACACCATATATTTT
>.|TRBV28|15|TRBJ2-1|.
CASSSGQIARGEQFF
TGTGCCAGCAGTTCAGGACAGATTGCGAGGGGTGAGCAGTTCTTC
>.|TRBV6-1|12|TRBJ2-2|.
CASSEIGGELFF
TGTGCCAGCAGTGAAATCGGCGGGGAGCTGTTTTTT
>once|TRBV28|14|TRBJ1-1|.
CASSFYRGGTEAFF
TGTGCCAGCAGTTTTTATCGGGGAGGCACTGAAGCTTTCTTT
>.|TRBV7-2|14|TRBJ2-7|.
CASSLAGRGDWQYF
TGTGCCAGCAGCTTAGCAGGTAGAGGGGATTGGCAGTACTTC
>few|TRBV25-1|14|TRBJ2-7|TRBD1
CASSGPTGLHEQYF
TGTGCCAGCTCAGGACCGACAGGGCTGCACGAGCAGTACTTC
>.|TRBV2|12|TRBJ2-7|.
CAISDLGYEQYF
TGTGCCATCTCGGACCTTGGCTACGAGCAGTACTTC
>.|TRBV19|13|TRBJ1-1|.
CASSRSLGREAFF
TGTGCCAGTAGTCGTAGCCTTGGGCGTGAAGCTTTCTTT
>.|TRBV6-1|15|TRBJ2-1|TRBD1
CASSVVTGGWDEQFF
TGTGCCAGCAGTGTTGTAACAGGGGGCTGGGATGAGCAGTTCTTC
>.|TRBV10-1|13|TRBJ2-2|TRBD2
CASASGVTGELFF
TGCGCCAGTGCGAGCGGGGTCACCGGGGAGCTGTTTTTT
>.|TRBV9|12|TRBJ1-2|.
CASSVSGVGYTF
TGTGCCAGCAGCGTGAGCGGGGTAGGCTACACCTTC
>.|TRBV5-1|17|TRBJ2-3|TRBD2
CASSLALAGGRTDTQYF
TGCGCCAGCAGCTTGGCCCTAGCGGGAGGGCGCACAGATACGCAGTATTTT
>.|TRBV28|14|TRBJ1-5|.
CASREGGSLKPQHF
TGTGCCAGCAGGGAGGGAGGAAGCCTTAAGCCCCAGCATTTT
>.|TRBV11-1|18|TRBJ2-1|TRBD2
CASSPWASGIGSYNEQFF
TGTGCCAGCAGCCCATGGGCTAGCGGGATCGGGTCCTACAATGAGCAGTTCTTC
>.|TRBV28|15|TRBJ2-2|.
CASSLGGANTGELFF
TGTGCCAGCAGTTTAGGAGGGGCGAACACCGGGGAGCTGTTTTTT
>.|TRBV5-5|15|TRBJ2-5|TRBD2
CASSPTSGILETQYF
TGTGCCAGCAGCCCTACTAGCGGGATCTTAGAGACCCAGTACTTC
>.|TRBV7-6|13|TRBJ2-7|.
CASSLGLAGEQYF
TGTGCCAGCAGCTTAGGTCTAGCAGGCGAGCAGTACTTC
>.|TRBV7-3|20|TRBJ2-2|TRBD2
CASSLGSVGLAGVPTGELFF
TGTGCCAGCAGCTTAGGCAGTGTGGGACTAGCGGGAGTCCCCACCGGGGAGCTGTTTTTT
>.|TRBV25-1|16|TRBJ2-5|.
CASSPQFTAGIETQYF
TGTGCCAGCAGTCCCCAGTTTACAGCTGGAATAGAAACCCAGTACTTC
>.|TRBV5-1|13|TRBJ2-5|.
CASSLSPEETQYF
TGCGCCAGCAGCTTGAGTCCCGAAGAGACCCAGTACTTC
>.|TRBV7-2|12|TRBJ2-7|.
CASSSNLYEQYF
TGTGCCAGCAGCTCCAACCTCTACGAGCAGTACTTC
>.|TRBV5-1|14|TRBJ2-1|.
CASSNGNSYNEQFF
TGCGCCAGCAGCAACGGGAACTCCTACAATGAGCAGTTCTTC
>few|TRBV30|14|TRBJ1-1|.
CAWSVLRMNTEAFF
TGTGCCTGGAGTGTACTACGGATGAACACTGAAGCTTTCTTT
>.|TRBV7-2|18|TRBJ2-1|.
CASSLPSSRAVRYNEQFF
TGTGCCAGCAGCCTACCATCCTCCAGGGCAGTAAGATACAATGAGCAGTTCTTC
>.|TRBV9|12|TRBJ2-1|.
CASSLLGQEQFF
TGTGCCAGCAGCCTCTTAGGACAGGAGCAGTTCTTC
>once|TRBV5-1|13|TRBJ2-7|TRBD2
CASRHGSGDEQYF
TGCGCCAGCAGACACGGGAGCGGGGACGAGCAGTACTTC
>.|TRBV4-2|16|TRBJ2-5|TRBD2
CASSQEGTSGTETQYF
TGTGCCAGCAGCCAAGAAGGGACTAGCGGGACGGAGACCCAGTACTTC
>.|TRBV5-4|13|TRBJ2-7|.
CASSPGQGGEQYF
TGTGCCAGCAGCCCCGGGCAGGGAGGTGAGCAGTACTTC